The clone carrying this TCR beta chain has just one count. The data were taken from a study of PD-1 blockade in classical Hodgkin lymphoma. Time point: cycle 4 day 1 (C4D1), after less than 7 weeks of nivolumab. Every patient had relapsed following autologous stem cell transplantation, and cohorts differed in brentuximab vedotin exposure. Profiled with immunoSEQ multiplex PCR; TCRdb holds only in-frame clones, not every one. The sample contains more than 90,000 clones, over 75% of which appear only once. This specimen consisted of peripheral blood mononuclear cells (PBMCs), obtained before the fourth cycle of nivolumab. The receptor was isolated from a human donor with classical Hodgkin lymphoma.

The CDR3 loop reads CASNVGRNTEAFF. The CDR3 DNA sequence: TGTGCCAGCAACGTAGGAAGGAACACTGAAGCTTTCTTT. The chain couples TRBV2 to TRBJ1-1; D is uncertain. The germline V gene has CDR1 SNHLY and CDR2 FYNNEI. Between the trimmed V and J ends, which lost 7 bases and 1 base, there was a span of 10 bases. The CDR3 spans 13 residues.